This TCR beta chain was sequenced during a study of response to subunit inactivated influenza vaccine. V was pared by 6 bases and J by 10 bases, with 7 bases of the junction left unmatched. The germline gives CDR1 SNHLY, CDR2 FYNNEI. The CDR3 is 12 residues long. TCRdb reprocessed the RT-PCR reads with MiXCR, giving one entry per CDR3 protein. The sample comprises approximately 520,000 distinct CDR3 sequences, 25% of which are singletons, and over 1.5% rests with the top ten. The rearrangement joins TRBV2 to TRBJ1-1; 8 bases line up with TRBD1. The material sequenced was CD4+ T cells sorted from PBMCs, taken around 5 days after vaccination. The sequence derives from a man aged 50-60 years who received an inactivated influenza vaccine. The CDR3: CASRVDRVRAFF. The CDR3 DNA reads as TGTGCCAGCAGAGTGGACAGGGTAAGAGCTTTCTTT.